The sequence of this T cell receptor beta chain was determined in a study of T cells in Graves' hyperthyroidism and ophthalmopathy. Researchers amplified the TCR beta CDR3 regions from RNA transcripts. With the HTBI primer set, the TCR CDR3 went through a first round of RT-PCR. MiXCR, run by TCRdb on the multiplex PCR reads, gives a single entry per CDR3 protein. The sample holds about 610,000 distinct CDR3 sequences, 15% to 20% seen once. The CDR3 totals 13 residues. V was trimmed by 4 bases and J by 6 bases, leaving 13 bases between them. CDR1 is SNHLY and CDR2 is FYNNEI in the germline V gene. This clonotype appeared many times.

V and J are TRBV2 and TRBJ2-7; D unresolved. This sequence was found in a middle-aged woman with Graves' ophthalmopathy. The sequencing input was blood. The CDR3 spells CASSAVPGSEQYF. In DNA, the CDR3 is TGTGCCAGCAGTGCCGTTCCAGGTTCCGAGCAGTACTTC.